This T cell receptor beta chain is drawn from a study of cytomegalovirus exposure and HLA in healthy donors (dated by TCRdb to about 2017). Context from the whole study: In an earlier analysis of 587 of the donors, roughly 300 Gb of sequence data and 117 million unique TCR beta sequences from about 190 million T cells were reported. Roughly 300 gigabases of sequencing data and tens of millions of unique TCR sequences were included in an early release covering roughly 700 HLA-typed donors. Of the roughly 400 genotyped donors, over 65% fell in the genetic ancestry cluster associated with self-reported Caucasian donors. The aim of the study was to test whether cataloging public T cell receptors could identify signatures of past pathogen exposure. The study used immunosequencing to profile the T cell repertoires of more than 650 subjects and linked those repertoires to cytomegalovirus serostatus. Along with the roughly 710-subject first cohort, a separate validation cohort of over a hundred different subjects was used. The study combined high-throughput TCR immunosequencing, statistical association of individual TCRs with disease status, and machine learning to predict cytomegalovirus infection status. A later analysis re-analyzed previously published TCR beta repertoires from roughly 690 donors and added high-resolution HLA genotyping to study TCR occurrence patterns. The later analysis used no new phenotypic data to find candidate immune exposures, relying instead on TCR beta sequences and their occurrence across donors. An earlier analysis of nearly 600 of the donors applied high-throughput TCR beta sequencing to assess whether each TCR beta V gene segment acted as functional or pseudogenic. Donor age, sex, ethnicity and CMV serostatus were compiled alongside the repertoire data. A later genetic analysis took genome-wide SNP genotypes for about 60% of the roughly 670 donors and used that subset as a discovery cohort. Every discovery cohort repertoire had been produced on one sequencing platform. Both class I and class II loci were covered by HLA typing, at four-digit resolution. Typing coverage varied by locus: roughly 629-630 donors for A, B, C, DRB1 and DQB1; 522 for DQA1; more than 600 for DPA1; approximately 490 for DPB1. Because of strong linkage in the cohort, five DR-DQ haplotypes were treated as single units for association and clustering. On average, roughly 240,000 unique TCR beta nucleotide sequences were sequenced per donor among a few hundred genotyped donors of the cohort, with roughly 18% of those sequences being non-productive. Broad study findings and their caveats: In a later genetic analysis, fewer N-insertions in productive TCRs were reported among donors in an Asian-associated ancestry cluster than the approximately 630-donor mean. Presence/absence analyses assumed roughly uniform sequencing depth across donors, an assumption that may not hold. Because some donors lacked HLA typing at each locus, the association tests relied only on the typed subset. A cluster of highly shared sequence variants was judged likely to represent a technical artifact of the sequencing pipeline. In a later analysis, TCR association rates were found to vary across HLA loci, with the most associated TCRs seen for DRB1 alleles and the fewest for HLA-C alleles. For the cohort, immune exposure information was limited to CMV serostatus. Broadly in line with IMGT annotations, most TCR beta V segments showed up in productive rearrangements about 90% or about 30% of the time in an earlier analysis of several hundred of the donors. A later analysis associated about 17,000 TCR beta sequences with specific HLA alleles at a false discovery rate of 0.05. A further reported finding was that TCR beta sequences accurately predicted the HLA-A and HLA-B alleles for most subjects in the first cohort. In the study, approximately 160 TCR beta chains were listed as associated with cytomegalovirus. Most TCR sequences were observed very rarely across donors, whereas some public TCRs were present in many individuals. The classifier was reported to diagnose cytomegalovirus status with high specificity and sensitivity in both the original and validation cohorts. In this cohort, only TCR beta chains were sequenced, and detectable features were limited by the absence of alpha or paired-chain data. A few of the identified cytomegalovirus-associated TCR beta chains were confirmed in vitro to be specific for cytomegalovirus antigens. In a later genetic analysis, a missense DCLRE1C variant was associated with V-gene and J-gene trimming of TCR beta chains, and the association was replicated in an independent cohort. Because counts were too low, 15 to 20 rarely observed V segments, including chromosome 9 orphons, were excluded from the earlier analysis of 587 of the donors. According to a later analysis, parvovirus B19, influenza, CMV and Epstein-Barr virus appeared linked to several top co-occurrence clusters. When HLA alleles, especially DR and DQ, strongly co-occurred, TCR associations were difficult to assign to individual alleles. A later analysis found that HLA-associated TCR beta chains were more clonally expanded and had lower generation probabilities than equally common non-associated chains. In a later analysis, most CMV-associated TCR beta chains were found to appear HLA-restricted, with HLA associations seemingly driven largely by CMV exposure. Correlated functional status among segregating V segments might be attributable to linkage disequilibrium, but an unknown experimental factor could not be ruled out. The authors suggested that the approach could potentially be generalized to other disease states and immunological phenotypes. Some IMGT-functional V segments, including TRBV6-2 and TRBV6-3, could not be distinguished by the 87-base-pair reads and were therefore excluded.

Via the germline V gene (reference sequence), CDR1 is MNHEY and CDR2 SMNVEV. The CDR3 holds 15 amino acids from the cysteine to the phenylalanine. The read is trimmed to its CDR3 DNA, 45 bases read in frame from base 1. Relative to germline, V is missing 7 bases and J is missing 6 bases, with 9 bases of the junction outside any gene match. Library construction relied on the immunoSEQ multiplex PCR assay. For the multiplex PCR, a mixture combining 60 forward primers for TCR Vbeta segments and 13 reverse primers for TCR Jbeta segments was used. A multiplex PCR assay on genomic DNA amplified the CDR3 region of rearranged TCR beta genes. Amplified TCR beta libraries were sequenced as 87-base-pair reads on the Illumina HiSeq System. The paper's processing steps were these. Across the 500 to 850 repertoires, a later analysis counted tens of millions of unique TCR beta chains, around 11 million of which were shared by at least two donors. To remove PCR and sequencing errors, raw reads were error-corrected and collapsed into unique sequences using a nearest-neighbor algorithm that merged closely related sequences. To assign V, D and J gene segments, CDR3 sequences were aligned to IMGT reference sequences. Each retained sequence needed at least a six-nucleotide match to both a V gene segment and a J gene segment. A rearrangement was called productive if the CDR3 had no stop codons and remained in frame with V and J, and every other rearrangement was called non-productive. CDR3 was defined by IMGT convention, running from the second conserved V-encoded cysteine to the conserved J-encoded phenylalanine. The earlier analysis of about 570 of the donors excluded any sequence lacking an unambiguous match to a single V gene segment. An earlier analysis of some 500 of the donors classified V segments as functional when productive rearrangements were above 56.7% and as segregating when the standard deviation between donors was above 5%. A statistical classification framework was built to diagnose cytomegalovirus status from the catalog of TCR beta chain sequences. V and J gene assignment, in a later analysis, came from comparing TCR nucleotide sequences with IMGT/GENE-DB human TR gene sequences. The TCRdist pipeline was used in a later analysis to assign CDR3 sequences and most-parsimonious VDJ recombination scenarios. In a later analysis, every TCR beta chain was defined by the combination of its CDR3 amino acid sequence and its V-gene family, and reads without a unique V-gene family were dropped. To address suspected cross-contamination and a sequencing artifact, a later analysis removed around 600 highly shared, low-generation-probability nucleotide sequences. A later analysis calculated a clonal expansion index for each public chain from normalized within-repertoire ranks of inferred template counts. In a later analysis, generation probabilities were computed using a VDJ recombination model fitted to out-of-frame rearrangements, and the results were checked against IGoR. In a later analysis, hypergeometric tests were used to score TCR-TCR, TCR-HLA and TCR-CMV co-occurrence, with a repertoire-size bias correction applied to TCR pairs. In a later analysis, false discovery rates were estimated by permuting HLA or CMV assignments 20 times. In a later analysis, co-occurring TCRs were grouped with DBSCAN, and TCRdist sequence similarity was added when clustering was performed within HLA-allele-positive subsets. Repertoires with fewer than 30,000 or more than 120,000 public chains, plus five repertoires with anomalous nucleotide sharing, were excluded from co-occurrence clustering. Entries here come from immuneACCESS through TCRdb and include only in-frame sequences with V and J called. Some clones fail to appear in such tables; in the studies checked, an unresolved V gene covers under half of the shortfall, and the cause of the remainder is unknown. Clone size and V and J calls were adopted from that table, with D and trimming inferred from the DNA. This sample has more than 95,000 clones in its table, and over 65% of those were observed once. The top ten constitute about 9.9% of the sample.

Details on this clone: Its antigen is unknown. Base qualities were left out, and no much larger clone turns up one base away.

The cohort comprised several hundred healthy bone marrow donors. Cohort members were all nominally healthy when sampled, although unrecorded immune exposures were likely present. The donor tested CMV seropositive, placing the donor among the 289 seropositive members of the cohort. Every donor gave a peripheral blood sample, and the peripheral blood mononuclear cells from that sample were used for TCR beta sequencing. Genomic DNA extraction from the blood cell samples was performed with the Qiagen DNeasy Blood Extraction Kit. Here the chain combines TRBV27 and TRBJ1-4; 9 central bases correspond to TRBD1. Sequencing was performed on PBMCs. The sequence was collected from a woman aged 45-65 years in good health and CMV-seropositive. At the DNA level, the sequence is TGTGCCAGCATGGCTCCGGGACAGGGTCATGAAAAACTGTTTTTT. This translates into CASMAPGQGHEKLFF. Beyond the CDR3, the reference TRBV27 and TRBJ1-4 genes provide the residues; the full variable domain reads: EAQVTQNPRYLITVTGKKLTVTCSQNMNHEYMSWYRQDPGLGLRQIYYSMNVEVTDKGDVPEGYKVSRKEKRNFPLILESPSPNQTSLYFCASMAPGQGHEKLFFGSGTQLSVL.